The text below deals with one TCR beta chain. Its matching antigen is unknown. Generated by immunoSEQ multiplex PCR, the TCRdb table keeps only in-frame clones and is missing some. Found here are tens of thousands of clones, about 89% of them singletons; the top ten hold about 0.76%. Trimming left V 1 base short and J 3 bases short, with 10 bases between. CDR1 is SGHRS and CDR2 is YFSETQ in the germline V gene. The CDR3 is 15 amino acids. The record originates from a study of Tregs in tolerant kidney transplant recipients. Study results and caveats: The small number of patients limits these findings pending further validation. Activated donor B cell expansion appeared to reveal the most relevant donor-specific TCRbeta repertoire.

Regulatory T cells were sorted from thawed PBMCs rested overnight at 37°C with 200 IU/ml IL-2. This TCR was sampled from a human donor in good health. The V gene is TRBV5-1, the J gene TRBJ1-4; D possibly corresponds to TRBD1 (5 bases). The specimen was Tregs from blood. This chain's CDR3 is CASSLLGVSNEKLFF. DNA for the CDR3: TGCGCCAGCAGCTTGTTAGGGGTATCTAATGAAAAACTGTTTTTT.